The 5 T cell receptor beta chains given below trace back to one sample, sequenced in a study of blood T cell repertoires in COVID-19. Sequenced by immunoSEQ multiplex PCR; TCRdb stores in-frame clones only, minus some. The sample lists approximately 50,000 clones; about nine tenths were seen once. The sample consisted of peripheral blood. These receptors all come from a human donor in a cohort sampled during active COVID-19.

V usage is TRBV4-1 and J usage is TRBJ1-4; possibly TRBD1 for D (6 bases). The CDR3 is 15 amino acids. Germline V lookup: CDR1 MGHRA, CDR2 YSYEKL. V lost 4 bases and J lost 10, with 19 bases in between. CDR3 nucleotides: TGCGCCAGCAGCCCTTCCGGACAGCCAGGAGGAAAACTGTTTTTT. As protein: CASSPSGQPGGKLFF.

The genes are TRBV5-1 and TRBJ2-1, with D possibly matching TRBD2 (6 bases). This CDR3 spans 13 amino acids. V lost 0 bases, J lost 6 bases, and 7 bases lay in between. Germline V gives CDR1 SGHRS, CDR2 YFSETQ. Written as DNA, the CDR3 is TGCGCCAGCAGCTTGGAACTAGCCAATGAGCAGTTCTTC. Amino acids: CASSLELANEQFF. The variable domain in full, with the rest retrieved from reference TRBV5-1 and TRBJ2-1, is KAGVTQTPRYLIKTRGQQVTLSCSPISGHRSVSWYQQTPGQGLQFLFEYFSETQRNKGNFPGRFSGRQFSNSRSEMNVSTLELGDSALYLCASSLELANEQFFGPGTRLTVL.

This chain joins TRBV29-1 and TRBJ2-7; 7 bases map to TRBD1. Unmatched junction bases numbered 13, after V lost 8 bases and J lost 0 bases. This CDR3 is built from 15 residues. Per the germline V gene, CDR1 is SQVTM and CDR2 is ANQGSEA. The CDR3 bases are TGCAGCTACGTACGCCGTCGACAGGGCTCCTACGAGCAGTACTTC. It specifies CSYVRRRQGSYEQYF.

The count of this clone is one. The chain links TRBV19 to TRBJ2-1, with 9 bases that match TRBD2. Germline V gives CDR1 LNHDA, CDR2 SQIVND (reference sequence). This CDR3 has 14 amino acids. V was clipped by 6 bases and J by 7 bases; unmatched bases: 7. In nucleotides, the CDR3 is TGTGCCAGTAGCGTCTCGACTAGCGGTAATGAGCAGTTCTTC. Amino acid sequence: CASSVSTSGNEQFF.

This clone was seen only once. The chain recombines TRBV20-1 with TRBJ2-7; 7 bases map to TRBD1. CDR3 length: 13 amino acids. Germline V lookup: CDR1 DFQATT, CDR2 SNEGSKA (reference sequence). Losses at the gene ends were 3 bases for V and 2 bases for J; bases not matched to a gene: 4. The CDR3 here is CSASHRGTYEQYF. CDR3 coding DNA: TGCAGTGCTAGTCACAGGGGAACCTACGAGCAGTACTTC.